The sequence of this T cell receptor (beta chain) was determined in a study of cytomegalovirus exposure and HLA in healthy donors. On the study more broadly: Tens of millions of unique TCRs from HLA-typed donors were held in an early release of data.

Notes on the study in general: Earlier analysis looked at TCR beta V segments, and most were productive about 90% or about 30% of the time. Listed as cytomegalovirus-associated were over 150 TCR beta chains. In vitro, a few CMV-associated chains proved specific for CMV antigens.

Both 60 Vbeta primers and 13 Jbeta primers went into the PCR. Data came from immunoSEQ multiplex PCR; TCRdb stores just in-frame clones and leaves some out. The sample gives 200,000 to 300,000 clones, roughly 86% of which show up once; 1.5% to 2.5% is in the top ten. Germline assignment: CDR1 KGHSH and CDR2 LQKENI. Trimming took off 3 bases at V and 7 bases at J, with 13 bases between the two ends. This CDR3 has 13 amino acids. This clone turned up a few times. Antigen unknown. V gene TRBV18 combines with J gene TRBJ2-7; possible D gene TRBD2, 5 bases. The sequenced material came from PBMCs. This receptor was obtained from a woman aged 40 to 55 in good health and CMV-seropositive. This CDR3 reads CASSPGSRGEQYF. The CDR3 DNA follows: TGTGCCAGCTCACCCGGGTCGCGAGGGGAGCAGTACTTC.